This T cell receptor beta chain originates from a study of CD8 T cells in Susac syndrome (dated by TCRdb to about 2019). Regarding the research as a whole: The study used repertoire sequencing to test whether antigen drove CD8+ T cell activation and differentiation in Susac syndrome. CD8+ T cell repertoire clonality was compared between eleven to twelve healthy donors, some 14 Susac syndrome patients and fewer than 19 multiple sclerosis patients.

RNA was extracted using the RNeasy kit, and roughly 0.5 to 1 ug of the RNA was reverse transcribed with random hexamers. The immunoSEQ multiplex PCR assay, which covers 54 Vbeta and 13 Jbeta segments, was used to amplify TCR beta CDR3 regions. Bias from PCR amplification was corrected by using a synthetic template baseline for primer optimization and for computational correction. The authors' analysis ran thus. Reads were assigned to V, D and J genes according to IMGT and analyzed in immunoSEQ Analyzer, with only productive sequences retained. To calculate clonality, Shannon entropy was normalized by log2 of the number of productive unique sequences and then subtracted from one. Public and private clones were assessed among the 100 most prevalent clones of each patient and control. Susac-specific clones were defined as absent from healthy and MS cohorts, about 1,000 published viral clones and other ImmuneACCESS disease sequences. TCRdb cleaned the public reads at Q25 with fastp, built clones with MiXCR and kept in-frame beta chains. Entries are consolidated by CDR3 protein sequence, retaining the most common genes and DNA. None of the V and J calls come from the authors' own analysis; TCRdb made them. The sample table lists 250,000 to 300,000 distinct CDR3 sequences, over 75% of them with a count of one. The ten top clones hold roughly 0.2% of the sample.

High-throughput TCR beta sequencing profiled peripheral blood CD8+ and CD4+ T cells from healthy donors, Susac syndrome patients and multiple sclerosis patients. Multiple sclerosis controls were treatment-naive patients with stable or active relapsing-remitting disease fulfilling revised McDonald criteria. Bulk CD8+ and CD4+ T cells were purified by magnetic negative isolation, while CD8+ TEMRA cells were enriched using FACS. Blood was collected in EDTA tubes and processed within 24 hours, with PBMCs isolated through density gradient centrifugation. PBMCs intended for TCR sequencing were frozen in liquid nitrogen and were later thawed in a 37 degrees C water bath. The sorted or isolated CD4+, CD8+ and CD8+ TEMRA cells reached a purity of at least 90%. This clonotype was recorded once. Its antigen specificity is not known. The record has no base qualities; no much larger clone is one base away. One read gives only weak evidence.

The germline V gene sets CDR1 to SQVTM and CDR2 to ANQGSEA. Relative to germline, V is 3 bases shorter and J is 4 bases shorter, with 18 bases between their ends. CDR3 length: 15 amino acids, cysteine to phenylalanine. CDR3 DNA is the only sequence kept; it has 45 bases, read in frame from the first base. Paper-wide results and their limitations: The study acknowledged that relatively few individuals were included in the TCR sequencing and HLA analysis.

The rearrangement combines TRBV29-1 with TRBJ1-2; the D gene cannot be resolved reliably. Source material: CD8+ T cells from PBMCs. This TCR was sampled from a human donor with multiple sclerosis. The CDR3 sequence is CSVDAGSWSLYGYTF. The DNA sequence is as follows: TGCAGCGTTGATGCAGGATCGTGGTCCCTCTATGGCTACACCTTC.